Shown below are 8 T cell receptor beta chains from a single sample sequenced in a study of blood T cell repertoires in COVID-19. The method was immunoSEQ multiplex PCR; TCRdb's version includes in-frame clones alone and lacks a portion of them. The table has 35,000 to 45,000 clones, more than 70% seen once. The sequenced sample was peripheral blood. These receptor sequences come from a human donor in a cohort sampled during active COVID-19.

This rearrangement joins TRBV30 to TRBJ1-2; a weak D match, TRBD1 (6 bases). CDR1 GTSNPN and CDR2 SVGIG come from the germline V gene (reference sequence). The CDR3 runs 12 residues. The V end lost 4 bases, the J end lost 9 bases, and 15 bases lay between the germline ends. The CDR3 reads CAWKSDSRRYTF. CDR3 DNA: TGTGCCTGGAAGTCGGACAGTAGGCGCTACACCTTC.

The J gene is TRBJ1-1, the V gene TRBV5-1, with 7 bases lining up with TRBD1. This CDR3 comprises 13 residues. V lost 4 bases and J lost 8; bases outside the gene matches: 8. Germline CDR1 SGHRS, CDR2 YFSETQ. Here the CDR3 reads CASSEGQTNEAFF. The CDR3 region has the DNA TGCGCCAGCAGCGAGGGACAGACCAACGAAGCTTTCTTT.

This clone has more than one count but fewer than ten. This rearrangement joins TRBV7-3 to TRBJ2-1; TRBD1 matches at 10 bases. The CDR3 is 16 residues long. Germline V CDR1 and CDR2: SGHTA, FQGTGA. V was clipped by 2 bases and J by 7 bases; unmatched bases: 8. This CDR3 reads CASSLGGTGVSNEQFF. CDR3 DNA: TGTGCCAGCAGCTTAGGAGGGACAGGGGTTTCTAATGAGCAGTTCTTC.

V usage is TRBV7-9 and J usage is TRBJ2-1; a possible D gene is TRBD2 (6 bases). The CDR3 is made up of 15 amino acids. CDR1 is SEHNR and CDR2 is FQNEAQ in the germline V gene (reference sequence). Trimming stripped 7 bases from V and 0 bases from J, with 13 bases between. The CDR3 nucleotides are TGTGCCAGCACCCCGGGACTTTACTCCTACAATGAGCAGTTCTTC. The encoded protein is CASTPGLYSYNEQFF. The whole variable domain, filled in from reference TRBV7-9 and TRBJ2-1, reads DTGVSQNPRHKITKRGQNVTFRCDPISEHNRLYWYRQTLGQGPEFLTYFQNEAQLEKSRLLSDRFSAERPKGSFSTLEIQRTEQGDSAMYLCASTPGLYSYNEQFFGPGTRLTVL.

V and J are TRBV7-9 and TRBJ2-3; possible D gene TRBD2, 5 bases. Germline CDR1 is SEHNR and CDR2 is FQNEAQ (reference sequence). This CDR3 is built from 17 residues. V lost 1 base, J lost 2 bases, and 16 bases lay in between. CDR3 DNA sequence: TGTGCCAGCAGCTTAGGACCCGGGGAAGCGGACACAGATACGCAGTATTTT. Protein product: CASSLGPGEADTDTQYF.

For the CDR3, the DNA is TGTGCCAGCAGCCAAGTTTCAGGGCCTACTAACTATGGCTACACCTTC. It yields the protein CASSQVSGPTNYGYTF. This chain links TRBV14 with TRBJ1-2; perhaps TRBD1 as D (5 bases). The CDR3 has 16 amino acids. The V gene lost 1 base and the J gene lost 0 bases, with 12 bases spanning the gap. CDR1 and CDR2 from the germline V gene are SGHDN and FVKESK. Full variable domain (remainder filled in from reference TRBV14 and TRBJ1-2): EAGVTQFPSHSVIEKGQTVTLRCDPISGHDNLYWYRRVMGKEIKFLLHFVKESKQDESGMPNNRFLAERTGGTYSTLKVQPAELEDSGVYFCASSQVSGPTNYGYTFGSGTRLTVV.

The chain carries TRBV7-9 and TRBJ1-1; D uncertain. CDR3 length: 14 residues. V was trimmed by 5 bases and J by 4 bases, leaving 14 bases between them. Germline V gives CDR1 SEHNR, CDR2 FQNEAQ (reference sequence). The CDR3 coding sequence is TGTGCCAGCAGCCCCTTCCTGGGAGGCACTGAAGCTTTCTTT. It codes for CASSPFLGGTEAFF.

The V and J genes are TRBV29-1 and TRBJ2-1, with 16 bases that match TRBD2. This CDR3 spans 16 amino acids. V gave up 1 base and J gave up 8 bases; unmatched junction bases: 5. In germline, CDR1 is SQVTM, CDR2 ANQGSEA. CDR3 amino acids: CSVEGGTSGGVYEQFF. In nucleotides, the CDR3 is TGCAGCGTTGAAGGCGGGACTAGCGGGGGGGTGTATGAGCAGTTCTTC.